The source of this TCR beta chain is a study of blood T cell repertoires in COVID-19. For the study at large: The samples span acute and convalescent COVID-19 from the United States, Italy and Spain. Nucleic acid was either cDNA or gDNA, and it came from T cells, B-cell-depleted T cells, or PBMCs.

CDR1 is KGHSH and CDR2 is LQKENI in the germline V gene. This CDR3 has 16 amino acids. V trimming: 5 bases; J trimming: 4 bases; junction bases outside the gene matches: 13. Study processing details: Quantification of nucleated cells was approximated via reference gene primer amplification. Method: immunoSEQ multiplex PCR; TCRdb's copy keeps in-frame clones and lacks some. The V and J calls and clone size are taken from that table; D and trimming were inferred from the DNA. The repertoire holds some 270,000 clones, with 80% to 90% as singletons. This clonotype was obtained from a woman in her seventies with acute or convalescent COVID-19. This sequence joins TRBV18 and TRBJ2-5; TRBD2 aligns across 7 bases. The material sequenced was peripheral blood. In DNA form, the CDR3 reads TGTGCCAGCTCATTTTTACCGGGACTATCGAGAGAGACCCAGTACTTC. This gives the protein CASSFLPGLSRETQYF. The variable domain in full, completed from reference TRBV18 and TRBJ2-5, reads NAGVMQNPRHLVRRRGQEARLRCSPMKGHSHVYWYRQLPEEGLKFMVYLQKENIIDESGMPKERFSAEFPKEGPSILRIQQVVRGDSAAYFCASSFLPGLSRETQYFGPGTRLLVL.